This TCR beta chain originates from a study of shared clonotypes between healthy human individuals. The germline V gene encodes CDR1 SGHNT and CDR2 YENEEA. Trimming removed 1 base at V and 3 bases at J, with 10 bases between. The CDR3 is 14 residues long. Data came from immunoSEQ multiplex PCR; TCRdb stores just in-frame clones and leaves some out. The table lists roughly 2 million clones, approximately 96% of them singletons, with more than 0.1% in the top ten. Material: naive CD4+ T cells sorted from blood. As for subset: CD45RA+ positively selected. The V and J genes are TRBV11-3 and TRBJ2-7; no clear D. The receptor was isolated from a man younger than 35 in good health. This CDR3 reads CASSLGDSLYEQYF. The CDR3 DNA reads TGTGCCAGCAGCTTAGGCGATAGCCTCTACGAGCAGTACTTC.